This T cell receptor (beta chain) appears in the sequencing data of a study of spatial heterogeneity in lung cancer. In the study overall: Sequenced follow-up PBMC samples came a median of about 24 months after resection, where available.

Germline values: CDR1 SGHNT, CDR2 YYREEE (reference sequence). CDR3 length equals 16 residues. The J segment lost 5 bases and the V segment lost 0 bases, leaving 6 bases of the junction unmatched. This clonotype was counted between two and nine times. The sample's time point: blood at routine non-recurrence follow-up after resection. TCRdb re-derived calls from the 5' RACE reads in MiXCR, one entry per CDR3 protein. The sample records about 1,200 distinct CDR3 sequences, around a quarter being singletons. This clonotype was sampled from a male donor with early-stage non-small cell lung cancer. The rearrangement links TRBV5-4 to TRBJ1-4; 8 bases agree with TRBD1. Sequenced material: PBMCs, taken at follow-up. As DNA, the CDR3 is TGTGCCAGCAGCTTGGGCGGACAGGGTTCCAATGAAAAACTGTTTTTT. This translates into CASSLGGQGSNEKLFF.